These 17 T cell receptor beta chains were sequenced from one sample in a study of blood T cell repertoires in COVID-19. The assay was immunoSEQ multiplex PCR, and TCRdb's table has in-frame clones only and misses some. The repertoire holds 210,000 or so clones, with 84% as singletons. The sequencing sample was made of peripheral blood. The receptors were gathered from a woman aged 65 to 85 with active or convalescent COVID-19.

V gene TRBV24-1 combines with J gene TRBJ2-3; 10 bases fit TRBD1. The CDR3 runs to 16 residues. The germline CDR1 and CDR2 sequences are KGHDR and SFDVKD. V lost 4 bases and J lost 3; bases outside the gene matches: 6. In DNA form, the CDR3 reads TGTGCCACCAGTGACCAGGGACAGGGGAAAACAGATACGCAGTATTTT. This codes for CATSDQGQGKTDTQYF.

The chain combines TRBV23-1 with TRBJ2-7; D uncertain. TRBV23-1 is an ORF; its function is uncertain. The CDR3 runs 15 residues. The ends were cut back, 3 bases at V and 1 base at J, with 13 bases in the middle. The CDR3 is CASSHTVLVSYEQYF. CDR3 nucleotide sequence: TGCGCCAGCAGTCATACGGTCCTCGTTTCCTACGAGCAGTACTTC.

V gene TRBV18 combines with J gene TRBJ1-6, with D maybe TRBD1 (5 bases). V was clipped by 3 bases and J by 7 bases, with 10 bases between them. The CDR3 loop spans 14 amino acids. The V gene's germline CDR1 is KGHSH and CDR2 LQKENI. CDR3 sequence reads: CASSPTSGNSPLHF. The CDR3 nucleotides read TGTGCCAGCTCACCCACCTCAGGGAATTCACCCCTCCACTTT.

The CDR3 reads CASSFGVFRQGNEKLFF. In nucleotides, the CDR3 is TGCGCCAGCAGCTTTGGGGTCTTCAGGCAGGGGAATGAAAAACTGTTTTTT. V gene TRBV5-1 combines with J gene TRBJ1-4; the D gene is possibly TRBD1 (6 bases). CDR1 and CDR2 (germline): SGHRS, YFSETQ. The CDR3 is made up of 17 amino acids. Deletions cut 2 bases from V and 5 bases from J, with 19 bases between.

The chain has TRBV5-1 and TRBJ2-1; TRBD2 matches 7 bases. J gave up 8 bases and V 0 bases, and 11 bases lay outside the gene matches. The CDR3 is made up of 16 amino acids. CDR1 is SGHRS, CDR2 YFSETQ, per germline. CDR3 sequence reads: CASSLGPRQGGDEQFF. The CDR3 region has the DNA TGCGCCAGCAGCTTGGGGCCAAGGCAGGGAGGGGATGAGCAGTTCTTC.

The chain combines TRBV5-1 with TRBJ2-3; no reliable D call. V was cut by 4 bases and J by 2 bases, with 17 bases left in between. This CDR3 is 16 amino acids long. From germline, CDR1 is SGHRS and CDR2 YFSETQ. CDR3 sequence: CASSPGLMGITDTQYF. CDR3 DNA: TGCGCCAGCAGCCCAGGCCTCATGGGCATCACAGATACGCAGTATTTT.

The chain has TRBV6-4 and TRBJ1-2; 7 bases line up with TRBD1. Unmatched junction bases numbered 5, after V lost 6 bases and J lost 1 base. This CDR3 has 14 residues. Germline loops: CDR1 MRHNA, CDR2 SNTAGT. The CDR3 here is CASSPGGVNYGYTF. DNA for the CDR3: TGTGCCAGCAGCCCAGGGGGTGTTAACTATGGCTACACCTTC.

This chain's CDR3 is CASSESPLYKSGYTF. As DNA, the CDR3 is TGTGCCAGCAGTGAATCTCCCCTCTATAAGAGTGGCTACACCTTC. The rearrangement uses TRBV25-1 and TRBJ1-2; no definite D call. The V gene lost 1 base and the J gene lost 7 bases, with 16 bases spanning the gap. This CDR3 has 15 residues. Germline V lookup: CDR1 MGHDK, CDR2 SYGVNS.

The rearrangement uses TRBV9 and TRBJ1-1, with TRBD1 matching over 9 bases. The CDR3 sequence is 17 residues long. V was pared by 3 bases and J by 0 bases, with 9 bases of the junction left unmatched. Germline V gene data show CDR1 as SGDLS and CDR2 as YYNGEE. CDR3 coding DNA: TGTGCCAGCAGCGAGGGGGGACAGGGCCCGATGAACACTGAAGCTTTCTTT. This codes for CASSEGGQGPMNTEAFF.

This chain uses TRBV2 with TRBJ2-7, with 9 bases lining up with TRBD1. CDR1 is SNHLY and CDR2 is FYNNEI in the germline V gene. The CDR3 consists of 14 residues. J was trimmed by 6 bases and V by 7 bases; bases with no gene match: 10. The CDR3 reads CASIRTGAGVEQYF. For the CDR3, the DNA is TGTGCCAGCATCAGGACAGGGGCTGGGGTCGAGCAGTACTTC.

This chain uses TRBV4-2 with TRBJ2-3; TRBD2 matches at 12 bases. V was pared by 4 bases and J by 7 bases, with 15 bases of the junction left unmatched. CDR3 length: 18 amino acids. From germline, CDR1 is LGHNA and CDR2 YNFKEQ. CDR3 protein: CASSLVSETSGSGNTQYF. The CDR3 region has the DNA TGTGCCAGCAGCCTCGTCTCCGAGACTAGCGGGAGCGGAAATACGCAGTATTTT.

This clone was detected only a few times. The J gene is TRBJ1-1, the V gene TRBV19, with TRBD1 matching over 10 bases. The germline V gene has CDR1 LNHDA and CDR2 SQIVND (reference sequence). The V gene end was trimmed by 3 bases and the J gene end by 10 bases; junction bases not matched to a gene: 14. The length of the CDR3 is 16 residues. The CDR3 reads CASSISPTGGAIRAFF. The CDR3 DNA reads as TGTGCCAGTAGTATCTCTCCGACAGGGGGCGCGATTAGAGCTTTCTTT.

The J gene is TRBJ2-5, the V gene TRBV9; possible D gene TRBD2, 5 bases. Germline-derived CDR1 and CDR2 are SGDLS and YYNGEE. This CDR3 contains 14 residues. V gave up 4 bases and J gave up 1 base, with 11 bases separating them. For the CDR3, the DNA is TGTGCCAGCAGCCCTCGGGATCCCCAAGAGACCCAGTACTTC. It yields the protein CASSPRDPQETQYF.

The chain employs TRBV7-2 and TRBJ2-1; D perhaps matches TRBD2 (7 bases). The CDR3 length is 13 residues. CDR1 and CDR2 from the germline V gene are SGHTA and FQGNSA. The germline V and J ends were trimmed by 5 bases and 9 bases, with 14 bases remaining between them. The CDR3 DNA reads as TGTGCCAGCAGCCAAGCGGGACAAGGTGAGCAGTTCTTC. This gives the protein CASSQAGQGEQFF.

The rearrangement links TRBV19 to TRBJ2-1, with TRBD1 identical over 12 bases. Germline V gene lookup returns CDR1 LNHDA and CDR2 SQIVND (reference sequence). CDR3 size: 16 residues. With V trimmed by 3 bases and J by 10 bases, 10 bases remained unmatched. Written as DNA, the CDR3 is TGTGCCAGTAGTATCCCGGGGGGACAGGGGGCAGGAGAGCAGTTCTTC. Protein product: CASSIPGGQGAGEQFF. Filled out from reference TRBV19 and TRBJ2-1, the complete variable domain reads DGGITQSPKYLFRKEGQNVTLSCEQNLNHDAMYWYRQDPGQGLRLIYYSQIVNDFQKGDIAEGYSVSREKKESFPLTVTSAQKNPTAFYLCASSIPGGQGAGEQFFGPGTRLTVL.

The chain combines TRBV30 with TRBJ1-2, with 9 bases identical to TRBD1. Germline V lookup: CDR1 GTSNPN, CDR2 SVGIG (reference sequence). V shed 2 bases, J shed 4 bases, and the junction held 11 bases outside the gene matches. The CDR3 runs 16 residues. CDR3 loop: CAWSLRSGTGSYGYTF. The CDR3 DNA is TGTGCCTGGAGTTTAAGGTCGGGGACAGGGAGCTATGGCTACACCTTC.

V gene TRBV28 combines with J gene TRBJ1-1; no reliable D call. Germline loops: CDR1 MDHEN, CDR2 SYDVKM. V lost 1 base and J 1 base, leaving 19 bases between the germline ends. This CDR3 comprises 18 residues. CDR3 loop: CASSLLKDSHRSNTEAFF. CDR3 bases: TGTGCCAGCAGTTTATTGAAAGACTCGCATCGCTCGAACACTGAAGCTTTCTTT.